This T cell receptor (beta chain) was captured in a study of CXCR3-negative and CXCR3-positive naive CD8 T cells. Germline CDR1 is SEHNR and CDR2 is FQNEAQ (reference sequence). The CDR3 runs 13 residues. In the case of this clonotype: The antigen remains unidentified.

Through 5' RACE with UMI labels, the TRB cDNA libraries were prepared. TCRdb reprocessed the 5' RACE reads and stores each CDR3 protein as one record, lacking DNA. There are some 120,000 distinct CDR3 sequences in the sample, with 0.5% to 0.6% held by the top ten. General study points: Naive cells that were CXCR3-positive had more hydrophobic TRB CDR3s (compared with CXCR3-negative naive cells). TRB CDR3 properties were used to infer TCR strength, and surface CD5 was comparable between naive subsets. Fresh PBMCs went into most assays, and CXCR3 expression partly declined after cryopreservation.

In triplicate, each CD8+ T cell subset was sorted at fewer than 350,000 cells per replicate. The naive CD8+ gate required CD45RO-CCR7+CD27+CD95- phenotype. Sequences were obtained from naive CXCR3+ CD8+ T cells from blood. The subset was: CD45RO-CCR7+CD27+CD95- naive CD8+ T cells expressing CXCR3 (TNR3+). The clonotype comes from a human donor in good health. Some clones in this sample may be carry-over from other donors' samples. The chain is built from TRBV7-9 and TRBJ2-2. CDR3 sequence reads: CASSFSDTGELFF.